This paragraph covers one TCR beta chain sequence. Authors' processing steps: By means of reference gene primer amplification, nucleated cell counts were estimated. Sequencing was performed with immunoSEQ multiplex PCR; in TCRdb, only in-frame clones are kept and a portion is missing. The DNA gave D and trimming, while V, J and clone size come from that table. The table includes roughly 400,000 clones, approximately 91% detected once. This sample is drawn from a study of blood T cell repertoires in COVID-19. At the level of the study: PBMCs, B-cell-depleted T cells, or T cells provided the cDNA or gDNA that made up the material.

The ends were cut back, 0 bases at V and 4 bases at J, with 10 bases in the middle. The CDR3 runs to 15 residues. Germline V gene data show CDR1 as SGHRS and CDR2 as YFSETQ. The sample taken for sequencing was PBMCs or T cells enriched from blood (not recorded which). The source is a woman under 30 who had been exposed to COVID-19. This chain uses TRBV5-1 with TRBJ1-4; D is unresolved. The CDR3 sequence: CASSLAAGFNEKLFF. CDR3 coding DNA: TGCGCCAGCAGCTTGGCAGCGGGTTTTAATGAAAAACTGTTTTTT.